This is a list of T cell receptor beta chains from one sample in a study of blood T cell repertoires in COVID-19. Data came from immunoSEQ multiplex PCR; TCRdb stores just in-frame clones and leaves some out. The sample has approximately 81,000 clones, 85% to 90% seen once. The sequenced material came from PBMCs or T cells enriched from blood (not recorded which). The receptors derive from a woman between 50 and 59 years old with acute COVID-19. Each CDR3 is given with its conserved first and last residue. D genes are given only for firm matches. Clone size is not always given. Where it is, it says once, few, many or a class for expanded clones.

V gene: TRBV6-5; J gene: TRBJ1-1; clone size: few; D gene: -; CDR3 DNA: TGTGCCAGCACCCGCCCGGGAGCCAACACTGAAGCTTTCTTT; CDR3 protein: CASTRPGANTEAFF
V gene: TRBV21-1; J gene: TRBJ2-1; clone size: -; D gene: -; CDR3 DNA: TGTGCCAGCAGCCCCCGGCGCGAGGTCCCAGAGGTCTATGAGCAGTTCTTC; CDR3 protein: CASSPRREVPEVYEQFF
V gene: TRBV11-3; J gene: TRBJ2-7; clone size: once; D gene: TRBD2; CDR3 DNA: TGTGCCAGCAGCCCCGGACTAGCGGGAGGGCGGAACGAGCAGTACTTC; CDR3 protein: CASSPGLAGGRNEQYF
V gene: TRBV30; J gene: TRBJ1-1; clone size: -; D gene: TRBD1; CDR3 DNA: TGTGCCTGGAGACAGGGGGTCAATGAAGCTTTCTTT; CDR3 protein: CAWRQGVNEAFF
V gene: TRBV5-1; J gene: TRBJ2-1; clone size: -; D gene: -; CDR3 DNA: TGCGCCAGCAGCCCTGAGGGGGGGACCTACAATGAGCAGTTCTTC; CDR3 protein: CASSPEGGTYNEQFF
V gene: TRBV27; J gene: TRBJ1-1; clone size: -; D gene: TRBD1; CDR3 DNA: TGTGCCAGCAGTTTCCTTCAGGGGGCGCCCACTGAAGCTTTCTTT; CDR3 protein: CASSFLQGAPTEAFF
V gene: TRBV23-1; J gene: TRBJ2-1; clone size: -; D gene: -; CDR3 DNA: TGCGCCAGCAGTCCCCCGGAGGGGCCCGCAATGGGTAATGAGCAGTTCTTC; CDR3 protein: CASSPPEGPAMGNEQFF
V gene: TRBV27; J gene: TRBJ2-7; clone size: few; D gene: -; CDR3 DNA: TGTGCCAGCAGCCAGGGGAACCCCTACGAGCAGTACTTC; CDR3 protein: CASSQGNPYEQYF
V gene: TRBV10-3; J gene: TRBJ1-1; clone size: -; D gene: TRBD1; CDR3 DNA: TGTGCCATCAGTGAGTCCTCACCGGGACAGGGTAGGGACACTGAAGCTTTCTTT; CDR3 protein: CAISESSPGQGRDTEAFF
V gene: TRBV30; J gene: TRBJ1-2; clone size: -; D gene: TRBD1; CDR3 DNA: TGTGCCTGGAGTCGGGGTCTGGGGACAGGGCCCTATGGCTACACCTTC; CDR3 protein: CAWSRGLGTGPYGYTF
V gene: TRBV6-2/TRBV6-3; J gene: TRBJ2-7; clone size: -; D gene: TRBD1; CDR3 DNA: TGTGCCAGCCGCCCAGGGGGATTTGTCTACGAGCAGTACTTC; CDR3 protein: CASRPGGFVYEQYF
V gene: TRBV7-9; J gene: TRBJ2-3; clone size: -; D gene: -; CDR3 DNA: TGTGCCAGCAGCTTAGTAGGGGGAGATACGCAGTATTTT; CDR3 protein: CASSLVGGDTQYF
V gene: TRBV6-5; J gene: TRBJ2-3; clone size: -; D gene: -; CDR3 DNA: TGTGCCAGCAGTTACTCTCCTAGCGCCAGCACAGATACGCAGTATTTT; CDR3 protein: CASSYSPSASTDTQYF
V gene: TRBV25-1; J gene: TRBJ2-1; clone size: -; D gene: TRBD1; CDR3 DNA: TGTGCCAGCAGTGACAACCCCGGACAGGGCTCCTACAATGAGCAGTTCTTC; CDR3 protein: CASSDNPGQGSYNEQFF
V gene: TRBV5-4; J gene: TRBJ1-4; clone size: few; D gene: -; CDR3 DNA: TGTGCCAGCAGCTTGGACTTGGTTGAAAAACTGTTTTTT; CDR3 protein: CASSLDLVEKLFF
V gene: TRBV7-9; J gene: TRBJ1-1; clone size: -; D gene: -; CDR3 DNA: TGTGCCAGCAGCTCGCATCGGGGGGGCGCTGAAGCTTTCTTT; CDR3 protein: CASSSHRGGAEAFF
V gene: TRBV11-2; J gene: TRBJ2-1; clone size: -; D gene: TRBD1; CDR3 DNA: TGTGCCAGCAGCTTAAGGGGGACAGGGGGCAATGAGCAGTTCTTC; CDR3 protein: CASSLRGTGGNEQFF
V gene: TRBV4-3; J gene: TRBJ2-1; clone size: -; D gene: TRBD2; CDR3 DNA: TGCGCCAGCAGCCAGTCCCTAGCGGGAGTTTGGAATGAGCAGTTCTTC; CDR3 protein: CASSQSLAGVWNEQFF
V gene: TRBV6-5; J gene: TRBJ1-1; clone size: -; D gene: TRBD1; CDR3 DNA: TGTGCCAGCAGTTTACAGGGGGCTCAAACTGAAGCTTTCTTT; CDR3 protein: CASSLQGAQTEAFF
V gene: TRBV7-2; J gene: TRBJ2-1; clone size: once; D gene: TRBD2; CDR3 DNA: TGTGCCAGCAGCCCAGGACTAGCGGACAATGAGCAGTTCTTC; CDR3 protein: CASSPGLADNEQFF
V gene: TRBV4-1; J gene: TRBJ1-5; clone size: once; D gene: -; CDR3 DNA: TGCGCCAGCAGCCAAGATTTGGCGGGGACGGGAGGAAATCAGCCCCAGCATTTT; CDR3 protein: CASSQDLAGTGGNQPQHF
V gene: TRBV30; J gene: TRBJ1-6; clone size: -; D gene: -; CDR3 DNA: TGTGCCTGGAACCGGGCGGGGGGTTCACCCCTCCACTTT; CDR3 protein: CAWNRAGGSPLHF
V gene: TRBV7-2; J gene: TRBJ1-2; clone size: -; D gene: TRBD1; CDR3 DNA: TGTGCCAGCAGCGCGGACAGGTCGTCTAACTTC; CDR3 protein: CASSADRSSNF
V gene: TRBV2; J gene: TRBJ1-3; clone size: -; D gene: -; CDR3 DNA: TGTGCCAGCATCAAGGTAGCGGATGGAAACACCATATATTTT; CDR3 protein: CASIKVADGNTIYF
V gene: TRBV29-1; J gene: TRBJ2-3; clone size: -; D gene: TRBD1; CDR3 DNA: TGCAGCGTTGCCCCGAATCCGGGACAGGGTGCAGATACGCAGTATTTT; CDR3 protein: CSVAPNPGQGADTQYF
V gene: TRBV11-3; J gene: TRBJ2-7; clone size: -; D gene: -; CDR3 DNA: TGTGCCAGCAGCCCGGGACTCCAGTACGAGCAGTACTTC; CDR3 protein: CASSPGLQYEQYF
V gene: TRBV4-1; J gene: TRBJ2-2; clone size: -; D gene: -; CDR3 DNA: TGCGCCAGCAGCCAAGACGGGGTCGGGGAGCTGTTTTTT; CDR3 protein: CASSQDGVGELFF
V gene: TRBV27; J gene: TRBJ1-2; clone size: -; D gene: -; CDR3 DNA: TGTGCCAGCAGTTTCCGACAGGACCCGTTAGCTAACTATGGCTACACCTTC; CDR3 protein: CASSFRQDPLANYGYTF
V gene: TRBV24-1; J gene: TRBJ2-1; clone size: few; D gene: -; CDR3 DNA: TGTGCCACCGCCACCGTCAGGGTAGACAATGAGCAGTTCTTC; CDR3 protein: CATATVRVDNEQFF
V gene: TRBV14; J gene: TRBJ2-3; clone size: -; D gene: -; CDR3 DNA: TGTGCCAGCAGCCAAGATAGCCCCCGGGATACGCAGTATTTT; CDR3 protein: CASSQDSPRDTQYF
V gene: TRBV5-1; J gene: TRBJ2-1; clone size: -; D gene: -; CDR3 DNA: TGCGCCAGCAGCTTGGTATATCCTAGTTCGGGGAATGAGCAGTTCTTC; CDR3 protein: CASSLVYPSSGNEQFF
V gene: TRBV10-3; J gene: TRBJ2-3; clone size: -; D gene: -; CDR3 DNA: TGTGCCATCAGTGAGAGTGTCTACAGCACAGATACGCAGTATTTT; CDR3 protein: CAISESVYSTDTQYF
V gene: TRBV6-5; J gene: TRBJ2-3; clone size: -; D gene: -; CDR3 DNA: TGTGCCGGGGAACGGGGCGGGAACATGGATACGCAGTATTTT; CDR3 protein: CAGERGGNMDTQYF
V gene: TRBV6-1; J gene: TRBJ2-7; clone size: -; D gene: TRBD1; CDR3 DNA: TGTGCCAGCAGTGAGGGACAGGCCTACGAGCAGTACTTC; CDR3 protein: CASSEGQAYEQYF
V gene: TRBV19; J gene: TRBJ1-5; clone size: once; D gene: -; CDR3 DNA: TGTGCCAGTAGTATAGCGAGAACAGGGAACCCTAGGAGCAATCAGCCCCAGCATTTT; CDR3 protein: CASSIARTGNPRSNQPQHF
V gene: TRBV3-1/TRBV3-2; J gene: TRBJ1-2; clone size: -; D gene: -; CDR3 DNA: TGTGCCAGCAGCCACTTCCCGGAGGCCCCCCTTGGCTACACCTTC; CDR3 protein: CASSHFPEAPLGYTF
V gene: TRBV29-1; J gene: TRBJ2-7; clone size: once; D gene: -; CDR3 DNA: TGCAGCGTTGAATCCCCAGGGCAAGGCGAGCAGTACTTC; CDR3 protein: CSVESPGQGEQYF
V gene: TRBV5-6; J gene: TRBJ2-7; clone size: once; D gene: -; CDR3 DNA: TGTGCCAGCAGCTTGTATAGCCCGAGCGAGCAGTACTTC; CDR3 protein: CASSLYSPSEQYF
V gene: TRBV19; J gene: TRBJ1-2; clone size: -; D gene: TRBD1; CDR3 DNA: TGTGCCAGTAGTAGCCCCGGGACAGGGTTGATCTATGGCTACACCTTC; CDR3 protein: CASSSPGTGLIYGYTF
V gene: TRBV7-9; J gene: TRBJ1-1; clone size: -; D gene: -; CDR3 DNA: TGTGCCAGCAGCTCCTCTGAAGCTTTCTTT; CDR3 protein: CASSSSEAFF
V gene: TRBV11-3; J gene: TRBJ2-1; clone size: -; D gene: TRBD2; CDR3 DNA: TGTGCCAGCAGCTTAGTGTCTAGCGGGAGTGACGAGCAGTTCTTC; CDR3 protein: CASSLVSSGSDEQFF
V gene: TRBV7-8; J gene: TRBJ1-1; clone size: -; D gene: -; CDR3 DNA: TGTGCCAGCAGCTTAGGGAGCTTCATGAACACTGAAGCTTTCTTT; CDR3 protein: CASSLGSFMNTEAFF
V gene: TRBV6-6; J gene: TRBJ2-1; clone size: once; D gene: -; CDR3 DNA: TGTGCCAGCAGCAACCTACGCGGGACCTACAATGAGCAGTTCTTC; CDR3 protein: CASSNLRGTYNEQFF
V gene: TRBV10-3; J gene: TRBJ1-1; clone size: -; D gene: TRBD1; CDR3 DNA: TGTGCCATCAGTGAGGGGACAGGGTATCGGAACACTGAAGCTTTCTTT; CDR3 protein: CAISEGTGYRNTEAFF